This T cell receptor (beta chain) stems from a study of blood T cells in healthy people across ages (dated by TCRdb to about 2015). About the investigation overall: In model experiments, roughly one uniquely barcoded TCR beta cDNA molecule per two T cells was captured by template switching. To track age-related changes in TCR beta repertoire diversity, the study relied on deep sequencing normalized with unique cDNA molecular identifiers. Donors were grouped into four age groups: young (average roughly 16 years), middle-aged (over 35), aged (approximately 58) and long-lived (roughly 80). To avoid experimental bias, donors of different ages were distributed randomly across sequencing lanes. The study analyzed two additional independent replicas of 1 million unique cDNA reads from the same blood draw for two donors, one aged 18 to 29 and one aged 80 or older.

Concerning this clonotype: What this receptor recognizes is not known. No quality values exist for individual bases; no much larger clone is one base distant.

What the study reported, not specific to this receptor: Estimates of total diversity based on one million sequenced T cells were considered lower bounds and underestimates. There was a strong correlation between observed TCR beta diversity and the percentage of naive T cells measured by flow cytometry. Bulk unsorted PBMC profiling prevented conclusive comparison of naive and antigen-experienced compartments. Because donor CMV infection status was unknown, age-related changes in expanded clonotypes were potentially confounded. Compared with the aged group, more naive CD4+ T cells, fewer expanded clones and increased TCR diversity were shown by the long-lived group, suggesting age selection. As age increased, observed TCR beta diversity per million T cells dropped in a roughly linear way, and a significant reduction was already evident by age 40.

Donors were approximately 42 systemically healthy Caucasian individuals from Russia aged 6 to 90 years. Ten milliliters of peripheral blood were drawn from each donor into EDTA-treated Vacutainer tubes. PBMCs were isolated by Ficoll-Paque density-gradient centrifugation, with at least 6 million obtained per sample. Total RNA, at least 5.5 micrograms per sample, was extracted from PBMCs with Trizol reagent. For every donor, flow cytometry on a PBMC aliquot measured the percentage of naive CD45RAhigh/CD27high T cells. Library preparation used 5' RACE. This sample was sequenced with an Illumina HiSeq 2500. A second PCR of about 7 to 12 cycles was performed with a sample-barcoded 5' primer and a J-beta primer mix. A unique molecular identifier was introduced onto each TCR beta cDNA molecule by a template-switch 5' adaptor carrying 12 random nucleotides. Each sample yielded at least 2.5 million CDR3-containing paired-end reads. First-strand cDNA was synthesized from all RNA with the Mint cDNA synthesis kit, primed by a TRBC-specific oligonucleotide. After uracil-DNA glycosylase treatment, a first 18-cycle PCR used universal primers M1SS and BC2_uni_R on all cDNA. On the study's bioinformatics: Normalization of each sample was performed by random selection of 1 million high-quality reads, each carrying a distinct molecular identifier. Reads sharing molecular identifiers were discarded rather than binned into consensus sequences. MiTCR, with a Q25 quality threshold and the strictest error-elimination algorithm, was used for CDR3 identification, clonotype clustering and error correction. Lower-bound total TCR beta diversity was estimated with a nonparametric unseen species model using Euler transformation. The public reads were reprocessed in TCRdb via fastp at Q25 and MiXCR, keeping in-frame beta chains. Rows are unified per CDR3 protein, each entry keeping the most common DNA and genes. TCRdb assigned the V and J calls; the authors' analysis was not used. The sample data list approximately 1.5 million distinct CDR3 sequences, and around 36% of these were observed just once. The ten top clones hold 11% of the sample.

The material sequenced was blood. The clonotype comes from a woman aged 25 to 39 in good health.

The sequenced DNA: TGCAGTGCTAGTTACGGGGGAGCCGGCACAGATACGCAGTATTTT. This sequence encodes CSASYGGAGTDTQYF. The chain is assembled from TRBV20-1 and TRBJ2-3; D gene: possibly TRBD2, on 6 matching bases. Trimming takes 3 bases from V and 1 base from J, and the germline ends sit 14 bases apart. The CDR3 runs 15 residues from the cysteine to the phenylalanine. CDR3 DNA is the only sequence kept; it has 45 bases, read in frame from the first base. The germline V gene (reference sequence) supplies CDR1 DFQATT and CDR2 SNEGSKA.